This TCR beta chain was sequenced in a study of identical twins. Study conclusions and caveats: Models predicted too little out-of-frame TCR alpha sharing in monozygotic twins.

To note about this clonotype: Its antigen is unknown.

Germline lookup yields CDR1 SGHTA and CDR2 FQGNSA. V gave up 6 bases and J gave up 8 bases; unmatched junction bases: 4. This CDR3 region has 12 residues. TCRdb itself ran the 5' RACE reads through MiXCR, one entry per CDR3 protein. The sample shows roughly 540,000 distinct CDR3 sequences, about 20% of them seen only once. These data were also reused for a study on T cells expressing NK-cell markers. That work adds: Obtained from sorted CD3+CD56+NKG2C+, CD3+CD56+NKG2C- and CD3+CD56-NKG2C+ T cells were the TCR beta repertoires. Among eight sequenced donors, seven carried HCMV seropositivity while one was seronegative.

The V and J genes are TRBV7-2 and TRBJ2-3; TRBD1 agrees at 8 bases. The sample consisted of CD4+ T cells sorted from blood. This clonotype originated in a woman younger than 35 in good health. The CDR3 sequence: CASSPQGGTQYF. The CDR3 nucleotides read TGTGCCAGCAGTCCACAGGGGGGTACGCAGTATTTT.